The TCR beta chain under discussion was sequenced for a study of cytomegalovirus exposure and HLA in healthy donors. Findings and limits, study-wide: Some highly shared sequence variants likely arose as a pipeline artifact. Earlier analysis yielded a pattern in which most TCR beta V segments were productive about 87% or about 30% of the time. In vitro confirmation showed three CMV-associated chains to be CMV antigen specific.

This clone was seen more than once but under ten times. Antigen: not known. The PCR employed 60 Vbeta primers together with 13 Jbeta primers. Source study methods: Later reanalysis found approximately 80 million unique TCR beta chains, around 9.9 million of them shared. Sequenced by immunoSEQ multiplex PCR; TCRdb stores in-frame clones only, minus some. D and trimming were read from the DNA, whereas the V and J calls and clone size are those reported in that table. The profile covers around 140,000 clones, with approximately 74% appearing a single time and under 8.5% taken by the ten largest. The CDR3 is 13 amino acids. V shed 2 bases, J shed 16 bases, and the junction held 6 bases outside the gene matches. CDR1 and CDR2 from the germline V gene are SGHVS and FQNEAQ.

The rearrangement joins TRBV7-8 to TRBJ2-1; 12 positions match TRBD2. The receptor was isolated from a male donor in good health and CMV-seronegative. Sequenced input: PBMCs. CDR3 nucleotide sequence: TGTGCCAGCAGCTTAAGGCTAGCGGGAGGGAGCTTCTTC. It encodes CASSLRLAGGSFF.